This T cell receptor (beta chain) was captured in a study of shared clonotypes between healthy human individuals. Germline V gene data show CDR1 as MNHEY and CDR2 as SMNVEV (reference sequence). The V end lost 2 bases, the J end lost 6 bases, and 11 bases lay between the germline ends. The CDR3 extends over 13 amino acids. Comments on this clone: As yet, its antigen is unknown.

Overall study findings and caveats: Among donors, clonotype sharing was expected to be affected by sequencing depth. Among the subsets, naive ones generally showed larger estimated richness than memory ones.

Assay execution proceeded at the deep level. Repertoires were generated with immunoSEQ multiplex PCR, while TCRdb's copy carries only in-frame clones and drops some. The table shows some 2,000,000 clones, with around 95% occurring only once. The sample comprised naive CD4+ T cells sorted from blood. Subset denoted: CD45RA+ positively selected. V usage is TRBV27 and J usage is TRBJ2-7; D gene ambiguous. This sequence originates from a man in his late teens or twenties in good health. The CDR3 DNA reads TGTGCCAGCAGTTTAAATGCCCCCGGCGAGCAGTACTTC. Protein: CASSLNAPGEQYF.